Following are 10 T cell receptor beta chains from one sample sequenced in a study of blood T cell repertoires in COVID-19 (TCRdb year 2020). Library preparation employed the immunoSEQ multiplex PCR assay. TCRdb carries this immuneACCESS record with in-frame sequences only. Its versions omit some clonotypes, under half of them owing to an unresolved V gene in the studies checked, with the rest unexplained. The sample table holds roughly 280,000 clones, of which 85% to 90% were seen once. The ten top clones hold roughly 5% of the sample. The sequenced sample consisted of peripheral blood. All receptors come from an older woman with COVID-19, enrolled during active disease.

The J gene is TRBJ2-2, the V gene TRBV4-1; 10 positions match TRBD1. This CDR3 comprises 21 residues. With V trimmed by 1 base and J by 1 base, 15 bases remained unmatched. Germline V gene data show CDR1 as MGHRA and CDR2 as YSYEKL. This CDR3 reads CASSQGGNAGQGPRNTGELFF. Here the CDR3 DNA reads TGCGCCAGCAGCCAAGGGGGAAATGCGGGACAGGGGCCGCGGAACACCGGGGAGCTGTTTTTT.

This chain connects TRBV11-1 to TRBJ1-2; D is possibly TRBD1 (6 bases). Germline CDR1 and CDR2: SGHAT and FQDESV (reference sequence). Trimming removed 5 bases from V and 2 bases from J, with 9 bases in between. This CDR3 comprises 13 residues. The CDR3 nucleotides read TGTGCCAGCAGCCCTGACAGGAACTATGGCTACACCTTC. As protein: CASSPDRNYGYTF.

The J gene is TRBJ2-6, the V gene TRBV21-1; the table's D call, TRBD2, was not checked against the DNA. TRBV21-1 is a documented pseudogene. This CDR3 comprises 17 residues. The CDR3 reads CASSKSLGASGANVLTF. The CDR3 nucleotides read TGTGCCAGCAGCAAAAGTCTCGGAGCCTCTGGGGCCAACGTCCTGACTTTC.

The chain combines TRBV11-2 with TRBJ1-1; TRBD1 is a possible D gene (6 bases). Germline loops: CDR1 SGHAT, CDR2 FQNNGV. The CDR3 is 14 amino acids. Deletions cut 0 bases from V and 8 bases from J, with 13 bases between. The CDR3 sequence is CASSLDQLGTEAFF. CDR3 nucleotide sequence: TGTGCCAGCAGCTTAGATCAGCTAGGGACAGAAGCTTTCTTT.

The J gene is TRBJ1-5, the V gene TRBV20-1, with D possibly TRBD1 on 5 matching bases. The V end was cut by 3 bases, the J end by 4 bases, with 13 bases between. CDR3 length equals 14 residues. The germline V gene encodes CDR1 DFQATT and CDR2 SNEGSKA (reference sequence). The CDR3 is CSASLPGINQPQHF. For the CDR3, the DNA is TGCAGTGCTAGTCTGCCAGGGATTAATCAGCCCCAGCATTTT.

This rearrangement joins TRBV6-2 or TRBV6-3 to TRBJ2-7; no clear D. This CDR3 has 15 amino acids. Trimming removed 5 bases from V and 1 base from J, with 15 bases in between. The V gene's germline CDR1 is MNHEY and CDR2 SVGEGT. The CDR3 reads CASSQNWAGSYEQYF. Here the CDR3 DNA reads TGTGCCAGCAGTCAAAACTGGGCCGGATCCTACGAGCAGTACTTC.

The chain carries TRBV19 and TRBJ1-6; 7 positions match TRBD1. After removal of 10 bases from V and 0 bases from J, the junction contained 6 bases not matched to a gene. Germline-derived CDR1 and CDR2 are LNHDA and SQIVND (reference sequence). CDR3 size: 15 residues. The CDR3 nucleotides read TGTGCCACCAAAGGGGACAGCTCCTATAATTCACCCCTCCACTTT. It is translated as CATKGDSSYNSPLHF.

This chain uses TRBV30 with TRBJ2-7; D gene ambiguous. Germline CDR1 reads GTSNPN; CDR2 reads SVGIG (reference sequence). V dropped 2 bases and J dropped 7 bases, with 15 bases sitting between them. The CDR3 covers 13 residues. The CDR3 sequence: CAWSPETTREQYF. The CDR3 DNA sequence: TGTGCCTGGAGTCCGGAAACTACGAGGGAGCAGTACTTC. Drawing the rest from reference TRBV30 and TRBJ2-7, the complete variable domain is SQTIHQWPATLVQPVGSPLSLECTVEGTSNPNLYWYRQAAGRGLQLLFYSVGIGQISSEVPQNLSASRPQDRQFILSSKKLLLSDSGFYLCAWSPETTREQYFGPGTRLTVT.

This clone came up once. The rearrangement links TRBV6-5 to TRBJ1-5; D may be TRBD1 (5 bases). From germline, CDR1 is MNHEY and CDR2 SVGAGI. The CDR3 loop spans 12 amino acids. V lost 8 bases to trimming and J lost 9 bases, with 14 bases between them. The DNA for the CDR3 is TGTGCCAGCGGTCAGGGCACAAGGCCCCAGCATTTT. It is translated as CASGQGTRPQHF.

This chain links TRBV6-5 with TRBJ1-3, with D unclear. This CDR3 has 14 residues. V was cut by 7 bases and J by 6 bases, with 16 bases left in between. Germline V gives CDR1 MNHEY, CDR2 SVGAGI. CDR3 loop: CASNRNPEENTIYF. In DNA form, the CDR3 reads TGTGCCAGCAATAGAAACCCCGAGGAAAACACCATATATTTT.